This entry features one T cell receptor (beta chain) sequence. This entry belongs to a study of blood T cell repertoires in COVID-19. For the study at large: The study drew acute and convalescent COVID-19 samples from the United States, Italy and Spain. From T cells, B-cell-depleted T cells, or PBMCs came the material, which was cDNA or gDNA.

Source study methods: Quantification of nucleated cells was approximated via reference gene primer amplification. Clones were read by immunoSEQ multiplex PCR, and TCRdb kept only the in-frame ones, dropping some. Clone size and the V and J calls come from that table; the DNA yielded D and trimming. The table includes under 400,000 clones, approximately 88% detected once. The TCR originated in a woman in her twenties or thirties with COVID-19, enrolled during active disease. The sequenced sample consisted of peripheral blood.

The CDR3, as DNA: TGTGCCAGCACCCTGAGCTCCTACAATGAGCAGTTCTTC. It codes for CASTLSSYNEQFF. The rearrangement joins TRBV28 to TRBJ2-1; D call uncertain. CDR3 length: 13 amino acids. The V and J ends lost 7 bases and 0 bases respectively, with 7 bases between them. Germline V CDR1 and CDR2: MDHEN, SYDVKM.